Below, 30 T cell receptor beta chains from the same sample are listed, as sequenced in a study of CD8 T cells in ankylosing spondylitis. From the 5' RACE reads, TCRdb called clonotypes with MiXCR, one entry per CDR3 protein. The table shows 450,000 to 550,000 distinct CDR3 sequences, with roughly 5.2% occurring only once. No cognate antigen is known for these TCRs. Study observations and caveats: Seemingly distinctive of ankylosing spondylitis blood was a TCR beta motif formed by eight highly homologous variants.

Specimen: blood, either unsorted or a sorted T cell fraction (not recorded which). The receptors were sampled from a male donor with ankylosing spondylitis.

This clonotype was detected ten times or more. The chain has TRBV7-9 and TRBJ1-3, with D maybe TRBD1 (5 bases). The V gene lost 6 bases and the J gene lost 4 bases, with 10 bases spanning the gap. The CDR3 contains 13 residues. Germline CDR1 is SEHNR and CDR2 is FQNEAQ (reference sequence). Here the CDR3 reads CASRRGSGNTIYF. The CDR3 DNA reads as TGTGCCAGCAGGAGGGGCTCAGGAAACACCATATATTTT.

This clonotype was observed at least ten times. The CDR3 loop reads CASSLKSGRINEQFF. CDR3 nucleotide sequence: TGTGCCAGCAGTTTAAAAAGCGGGAGGATAAATGAGCAGTTCTTC. The rearrangement uses TRBV12-3 or TRBV12-4 and TRBJ2-1; 9 bases are a match to TRBD2. This CDR3 comprises 15 residues. J was trimmed by 7 bases and V by 2 bases; bases with no gene match: 6.

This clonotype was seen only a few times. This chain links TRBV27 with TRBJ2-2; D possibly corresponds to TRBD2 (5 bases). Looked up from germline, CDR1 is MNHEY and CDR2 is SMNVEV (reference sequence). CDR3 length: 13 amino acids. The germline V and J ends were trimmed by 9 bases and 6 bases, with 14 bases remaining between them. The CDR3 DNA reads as TGTGCCAGTAACTCGGAGGTGTCCGGGGAGCTGTTTTTT. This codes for CASNSEVSGELFF.

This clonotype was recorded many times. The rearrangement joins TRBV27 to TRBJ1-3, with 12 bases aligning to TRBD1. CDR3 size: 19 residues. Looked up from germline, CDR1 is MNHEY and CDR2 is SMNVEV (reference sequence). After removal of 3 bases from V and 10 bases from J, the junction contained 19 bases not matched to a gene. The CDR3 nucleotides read TGTGCCAGCAGTTTGTCCGGGACAGGGGGCGGCTTGCCCTTGGGGACCATATATTTT. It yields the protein CASSLSGTGGGLPLGTIYF.

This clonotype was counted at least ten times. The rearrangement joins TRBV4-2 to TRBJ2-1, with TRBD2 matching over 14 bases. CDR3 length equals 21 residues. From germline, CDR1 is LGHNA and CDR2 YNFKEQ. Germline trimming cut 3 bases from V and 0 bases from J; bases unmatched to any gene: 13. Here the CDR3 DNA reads TGTGCCAGCAGCCATATTTCAGGACTAGCGGGAGGTTGGGGCTCCTACAATGAGCAGTTCTTC. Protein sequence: CASSHISGLAGGWGSYNEQFF.

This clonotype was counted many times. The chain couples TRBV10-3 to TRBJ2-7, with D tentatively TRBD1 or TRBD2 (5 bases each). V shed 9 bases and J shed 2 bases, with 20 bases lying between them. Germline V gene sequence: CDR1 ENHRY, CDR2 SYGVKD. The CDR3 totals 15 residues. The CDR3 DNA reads TGTGCCATAGGGACCTCTACCTCGCTGACCTACGAGCAGTACTTC. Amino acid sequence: CAIGTSTSLTYEQYF.

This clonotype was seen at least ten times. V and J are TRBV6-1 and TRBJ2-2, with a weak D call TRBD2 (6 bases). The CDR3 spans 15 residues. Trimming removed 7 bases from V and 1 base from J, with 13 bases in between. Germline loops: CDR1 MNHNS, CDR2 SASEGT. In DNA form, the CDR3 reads TGTGCCAGCAATCCCTGGGGGGAGAACACCGGGGAGCTGTTTTTT. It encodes CASNPWGENTGELFF.

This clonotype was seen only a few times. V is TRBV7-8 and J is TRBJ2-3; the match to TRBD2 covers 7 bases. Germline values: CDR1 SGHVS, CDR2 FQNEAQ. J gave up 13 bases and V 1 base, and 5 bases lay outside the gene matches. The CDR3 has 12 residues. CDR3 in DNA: TGTGCCAGCAGCTTAGTTAGCGGGCGAGAGTATTTT. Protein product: CASSLVSGREYF.

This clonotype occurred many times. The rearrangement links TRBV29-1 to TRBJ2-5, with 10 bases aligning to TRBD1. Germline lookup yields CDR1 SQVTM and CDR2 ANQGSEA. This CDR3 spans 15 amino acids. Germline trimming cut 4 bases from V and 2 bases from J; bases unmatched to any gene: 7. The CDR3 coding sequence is TGCAGCGTTGCTTTCGGGACAGGGGCTCAAGAGACCCAGTACTTC. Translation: CSVAFGTGAQETQYF.

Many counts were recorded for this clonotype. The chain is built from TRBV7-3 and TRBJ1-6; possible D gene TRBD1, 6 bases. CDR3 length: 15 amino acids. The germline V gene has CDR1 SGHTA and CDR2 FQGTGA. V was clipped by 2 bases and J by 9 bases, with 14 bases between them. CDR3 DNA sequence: TGTGCCAGCAGCTTATGGGGGCGAGAAGGTTCACCCCTCCACTTT. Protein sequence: CASSLWGREGSPLHF.

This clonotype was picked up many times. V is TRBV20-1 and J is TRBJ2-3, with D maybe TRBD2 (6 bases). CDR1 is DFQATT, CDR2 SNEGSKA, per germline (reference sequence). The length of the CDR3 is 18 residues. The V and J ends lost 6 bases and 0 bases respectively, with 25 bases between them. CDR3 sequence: CSARDLLASTISTDTQYF. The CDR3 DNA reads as TGCAGTGCCCGGGACTTGCTAGCGTCGACCATAAGCACAGATACGCAGTATTTT.

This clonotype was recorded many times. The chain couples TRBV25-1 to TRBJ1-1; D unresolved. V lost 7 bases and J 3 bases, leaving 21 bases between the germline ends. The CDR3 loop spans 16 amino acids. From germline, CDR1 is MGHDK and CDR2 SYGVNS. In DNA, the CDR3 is TGTGCCAGCACTTTACGGGGAGGGCGCGGGTACACTGAAGCTTTCTTT. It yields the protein CASTLRGGRGYTEAFF. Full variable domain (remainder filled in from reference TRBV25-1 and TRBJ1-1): EADIYQTPRYLVIGTGKKITLECSQTMGHDKMYWYQQDPGMELHLIHYSYGVNSTEKGDLSSESTVSRIRTEHFPLTLESARPSHTSQYLCASTLRGGRGYTEAFFGQGTRLTVV.

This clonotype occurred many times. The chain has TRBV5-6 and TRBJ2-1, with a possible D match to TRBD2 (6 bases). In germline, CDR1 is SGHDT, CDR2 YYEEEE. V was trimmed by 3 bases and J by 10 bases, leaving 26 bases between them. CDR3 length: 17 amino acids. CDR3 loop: CASSSSWREAVGWEQFF. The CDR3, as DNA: TGTGCCAGCAGCTCCTCTTGGAGGGAGGCCGTTGGTTGGGAGCAGTTCTTC.

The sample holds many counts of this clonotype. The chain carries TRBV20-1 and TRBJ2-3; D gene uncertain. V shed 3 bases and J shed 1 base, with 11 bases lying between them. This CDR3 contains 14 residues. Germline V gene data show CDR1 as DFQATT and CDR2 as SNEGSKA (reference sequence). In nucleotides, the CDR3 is TGCAGTGCTAGCCTGACGGACCGCACAGATACGCAGTATTTT. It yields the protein CSASLTDRTDTQYF.

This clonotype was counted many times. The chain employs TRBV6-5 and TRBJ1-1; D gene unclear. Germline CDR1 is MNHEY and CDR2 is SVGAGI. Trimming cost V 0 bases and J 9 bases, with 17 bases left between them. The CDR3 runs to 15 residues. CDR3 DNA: TGTGCCAGCAGTTACTCGACAAACAGTTACTCACAAGCTTTCTTT. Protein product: CASSYSTNSYSQAFF.

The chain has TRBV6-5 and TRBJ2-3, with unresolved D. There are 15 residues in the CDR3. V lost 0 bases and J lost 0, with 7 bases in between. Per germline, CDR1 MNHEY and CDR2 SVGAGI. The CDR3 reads CASSYSESSTDTQYF. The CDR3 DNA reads TGTGCCAGCAGTTACTCGGAGTCTAGCACAGATACGCAGTATTTT.

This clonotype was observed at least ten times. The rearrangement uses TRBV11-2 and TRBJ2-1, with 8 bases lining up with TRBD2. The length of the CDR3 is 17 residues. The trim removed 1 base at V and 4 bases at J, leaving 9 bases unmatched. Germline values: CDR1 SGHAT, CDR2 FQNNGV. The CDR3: CASSLGGVSSGYNEQFF. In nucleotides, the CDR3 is TGTGCCAGCAGCTTAGGGGGGGTCTCTAGCGGGTACAATGAGCAGTTCTTC. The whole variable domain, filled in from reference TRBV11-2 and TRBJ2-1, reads EAGVAQSPRYKIIEKRQSVAFWCNPISGHATLYWYQQILGQGPKLLIQFQNNGVVDDSQLPKDRFSAERLKGVDSTLKIQPAKLEDSAVYLCASSLGGVSSGYNEQFFGPGTRLTVL.

CDR3 in amino acids: CSARDLHVAGGQETQYF. The CDR3 region has the DNA TGCAGTGCTAGAGATCTACACGTAGCGGGAGGCCAAGAGACCCAGTACTTC. The rearrangement links TRBV20-1 to TRBJ2-5, with 10 bases identical to TRBD2. The CDR3 sequence is 17 residues long. Germline V gives CDR1 DFQATT, CDR2 SNEGSKA (reference sequence). J was trimmed by 1 base and V by 0 bases; bases with no gene match: 8.

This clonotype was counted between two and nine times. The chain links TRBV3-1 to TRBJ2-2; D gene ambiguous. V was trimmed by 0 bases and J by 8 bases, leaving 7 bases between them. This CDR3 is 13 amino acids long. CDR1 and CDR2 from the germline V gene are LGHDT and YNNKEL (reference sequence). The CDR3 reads CASSQEVVGELFF. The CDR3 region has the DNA TGTGCCAGCAGCCAAGAGGTAGTTGGGGAGCTGTTTTTT.

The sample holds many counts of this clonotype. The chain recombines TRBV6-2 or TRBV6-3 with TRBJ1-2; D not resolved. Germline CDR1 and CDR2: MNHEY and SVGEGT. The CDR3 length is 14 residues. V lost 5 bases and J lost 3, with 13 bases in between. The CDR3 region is CASSGRSLDYGYTF. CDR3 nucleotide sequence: TGTGCCAGCAGTGGACGGAGCCTGGACTATGGCTACACCTTC.

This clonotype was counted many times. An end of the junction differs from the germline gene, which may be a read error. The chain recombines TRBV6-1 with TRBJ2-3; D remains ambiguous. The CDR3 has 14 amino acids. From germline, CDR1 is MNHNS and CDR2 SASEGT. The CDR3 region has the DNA TGTGCCAGCAGTAAAGCGACAACCACAGATACGCAGTATTTT. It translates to CASSKATTTDTQYF.

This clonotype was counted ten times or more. In nucleotides, the CDR3 is TGCAGCGTTGAGGGACAGGGCTTGGGAGAGACCCAGTACTTC. It codes for CSVEGQGLGETQYF. The rearrangement uses TRBV29-1 and TRBJ2-5, with 9 bases fitting TRBD1. The length of the CDR3 is 14 residues. Germline CDR1 and CDR2: SQVTM and ANQGSEA. The V gene end was trimmed by 3 bases and the J gene end by 4 bases; junction bases not matched to a gene: 6.

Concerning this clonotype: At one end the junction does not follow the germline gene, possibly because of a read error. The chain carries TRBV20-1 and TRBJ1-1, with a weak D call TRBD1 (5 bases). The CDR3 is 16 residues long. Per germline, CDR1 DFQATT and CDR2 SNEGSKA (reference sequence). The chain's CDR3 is CCARDQGRGSFTEAFF. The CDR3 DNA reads TGCTGTGCTAGAGATCAGGGTCGGGGTTCCTTCACTGAAGCTTTCTTT.

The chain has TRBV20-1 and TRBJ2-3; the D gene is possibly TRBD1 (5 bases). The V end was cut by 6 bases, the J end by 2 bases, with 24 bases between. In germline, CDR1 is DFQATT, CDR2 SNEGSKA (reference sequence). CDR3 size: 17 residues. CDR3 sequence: CSAGPGQGEHFTDTQYF. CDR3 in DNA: TGCAGTGCCGGACCCGGGCAGGGCGAACACTTCACAGATACGCAGTATTTT.

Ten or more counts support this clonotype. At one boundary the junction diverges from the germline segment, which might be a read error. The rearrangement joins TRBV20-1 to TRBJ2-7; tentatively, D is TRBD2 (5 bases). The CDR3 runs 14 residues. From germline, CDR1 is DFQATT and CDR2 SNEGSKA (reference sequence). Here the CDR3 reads CSASYPGRGYKQYF. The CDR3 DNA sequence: TGCAGTGCTAGTTACCCGGGAAGAGGCTACAAGCAGTACTTC.

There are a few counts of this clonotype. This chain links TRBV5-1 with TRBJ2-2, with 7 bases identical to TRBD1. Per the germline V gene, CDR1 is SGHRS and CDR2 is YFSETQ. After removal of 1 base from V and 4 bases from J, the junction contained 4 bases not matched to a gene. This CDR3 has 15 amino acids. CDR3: CASSLLGGPTGELFF. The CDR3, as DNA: TGCGCCAGCAGCTTGTTAGGGGGCCCCACCGGGGAGCTGTTTTTT.

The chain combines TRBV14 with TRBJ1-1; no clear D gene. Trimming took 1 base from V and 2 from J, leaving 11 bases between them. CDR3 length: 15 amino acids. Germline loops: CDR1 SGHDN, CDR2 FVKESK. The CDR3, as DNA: TGTGCCAGCAGCCAAGTCGGGTTGGGAAACACTGAAGCTTTCTTT. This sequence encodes CASSQVGLGNTEAFF.

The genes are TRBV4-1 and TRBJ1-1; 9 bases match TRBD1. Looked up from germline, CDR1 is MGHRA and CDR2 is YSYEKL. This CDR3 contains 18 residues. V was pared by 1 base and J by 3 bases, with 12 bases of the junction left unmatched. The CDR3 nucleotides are TGCGCCAGCAGCCAAGGACGGACAGGGGCACGACAGGACACTGAAGCTTTCTTT. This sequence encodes CASSQGRTGARQDTEAFF.

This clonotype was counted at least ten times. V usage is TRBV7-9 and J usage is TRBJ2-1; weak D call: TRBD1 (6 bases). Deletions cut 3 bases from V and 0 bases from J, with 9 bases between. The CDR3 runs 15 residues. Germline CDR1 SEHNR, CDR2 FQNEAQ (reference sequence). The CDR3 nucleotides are TGTGCCAGCAGCTTCACAGGGTACTCCTACAATGAGCAGTTCTTC. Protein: CASSFTGYSYNEQFF.

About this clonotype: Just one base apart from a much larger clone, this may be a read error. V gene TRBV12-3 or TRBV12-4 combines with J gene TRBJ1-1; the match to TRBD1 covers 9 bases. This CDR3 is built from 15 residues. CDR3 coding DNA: TGTGACAGCACCCTAAGGGGGACAGGGAGGACTGAAGCTTTCTTT. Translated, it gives CDSTLRGTGRTEAFF.